The subject of this entry is one T cell receptor beta chain. This sample stems from a study of blood T cell repertoires in COVID-19. The CDR3 is 15 residues long. Trimming removed 4 bases from V and 2 bases from J; junction bases left unmatched: 8. The germline gives CDR1 SGHRS, CDR2 YFSETQ. As processed by the authors: Nucleated cell number was recorded as an estimate derived from reference gene primer amplification. Sequencing used immunoSEQ multiplex PCR; TCRdb keeps in-frame clones, though not all of them. V and J calls and clone size follow that table, whereas D and trimming were derived from the DNA. The sample has some 460,000 clones, about nine tenths seen once. The study drew participants aged roughly 18 to 95 years from approximately 23 US areas. Categorization into cohorts depended on clinical history that participants reported.

The sequenced sample consisted of PBMCs or T cells enriched from blood (not recorded which). This chain connects TRBV5-1 to TRBJ2-5; 7 bases fit TRBD2. The receptor comes from a woman between 18 and 29 years old who had recovered from COVID-19. CDR3 nucleotides: TGCGCCAGCAGCCCCGGACTAGGTCCTCAAGAGACCCAGTACTTC. Its protein product is CASSPGLGPQETQYF.